This record concerns one T cell receptor (beta chain) sequence. The antigen remains undetermined. CDR1 is SNHLY and CDR2 is FYNNEI in the germline V gene. The CDR3 is 13 residues long. V lost 5 bases to trimming and J lost 1 base, with 8 bases between them. This sample is drawn from a study of cytomegalovirus exposure and HLA in healthy donors. Study as a whole: When 398 donors were genotyped, roughly 82% of them were found to fall in the Caucasian-associated ancestry cluster. Findings and limits, study-wide: Reports described diagnosis of cytomegalovirus status by the classifier as highly specific and sensitive. TCR sequences were mostly rare, though some public TCRs occurred in many donors. It emerged from a later analysis that several of the most significant clusters appeared to be linked to common viral pathogens.

Amplification used 60 Vbeta primers and 13 Jbeta primers. This table comes from immunoSEQ multiplex PCR, and its TCRdb copy is limited to in-frame clones, with some not included. The sample carries more than 85,000 clones, nearly 15% recorded once. The receptor was derived from a female donor in good health and CMV-seronegative. This sequence joins TRBV2 and TRBJ1-1; D perhaps matches TRBD1 (5 bases). The material sequenced was PBMCs. CDR3 nucleotides: TGTGCCAGCAGTATAGGGGAGAACACTGAAGCTTTCTTT. This encodes CASSIGENTEAFF.